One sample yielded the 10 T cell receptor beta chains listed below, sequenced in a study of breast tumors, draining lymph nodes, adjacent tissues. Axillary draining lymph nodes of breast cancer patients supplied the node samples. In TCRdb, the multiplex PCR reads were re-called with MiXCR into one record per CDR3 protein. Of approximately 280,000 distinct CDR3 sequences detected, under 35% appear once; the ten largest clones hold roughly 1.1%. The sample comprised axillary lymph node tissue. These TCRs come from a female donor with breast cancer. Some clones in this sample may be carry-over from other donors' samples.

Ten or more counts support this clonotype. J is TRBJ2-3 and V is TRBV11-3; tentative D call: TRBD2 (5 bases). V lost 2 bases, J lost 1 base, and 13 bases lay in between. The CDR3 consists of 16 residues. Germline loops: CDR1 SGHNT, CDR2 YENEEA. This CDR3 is CASSLKLERRTDTQYF. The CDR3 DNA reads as TGTGCCAGCAGCTTAAAGTTGGAGCGGCGCACAGATACGCAGTATTTT.

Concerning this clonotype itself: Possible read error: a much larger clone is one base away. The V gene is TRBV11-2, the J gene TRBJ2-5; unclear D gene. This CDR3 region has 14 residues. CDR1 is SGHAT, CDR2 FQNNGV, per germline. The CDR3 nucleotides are TGTGCCAGCAGCGTGGACCGGAGCCAAGGGACCCAGTACTTC. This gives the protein CASSVDRSQGTQYF.

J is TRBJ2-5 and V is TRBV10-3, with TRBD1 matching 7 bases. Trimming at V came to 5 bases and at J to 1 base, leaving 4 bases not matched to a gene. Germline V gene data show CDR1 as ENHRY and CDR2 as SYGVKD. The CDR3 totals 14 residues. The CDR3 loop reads CAISPGQRQETQYF. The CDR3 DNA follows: TGTGCCATCAGTCCGGGACAGCGCCAAGAGACCCAGTACTTC.

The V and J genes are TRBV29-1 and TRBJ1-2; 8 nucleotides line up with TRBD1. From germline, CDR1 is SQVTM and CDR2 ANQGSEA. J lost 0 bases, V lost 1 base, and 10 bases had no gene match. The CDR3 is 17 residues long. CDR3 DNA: TGCAGCGTTGAAGGAATTGGACAGGGCCCAGCTAACTATGGCTACACCTTC. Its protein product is CSVEGIGQGPANYGYTF.

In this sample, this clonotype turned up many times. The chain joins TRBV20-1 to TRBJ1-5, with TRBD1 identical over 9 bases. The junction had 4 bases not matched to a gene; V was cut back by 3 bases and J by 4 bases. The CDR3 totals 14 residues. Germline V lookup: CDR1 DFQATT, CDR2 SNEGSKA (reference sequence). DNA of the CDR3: TGCAGTGCTAGCCAAGGGACAGGGAATCAGCCCCAGCATTTT. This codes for CSASQGTGNQPQHF.

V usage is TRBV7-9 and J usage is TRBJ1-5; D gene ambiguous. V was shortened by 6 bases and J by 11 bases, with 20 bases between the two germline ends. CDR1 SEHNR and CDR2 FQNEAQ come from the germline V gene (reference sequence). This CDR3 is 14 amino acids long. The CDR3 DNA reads TGTGCCAGCAGTGACTCTAGATTAGAAGAGACCCAGCATTTT. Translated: CASSDSRLEETQHF. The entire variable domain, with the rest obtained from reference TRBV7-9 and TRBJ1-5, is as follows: DTGVSQNPRHKITKRGQNVTFRCDPISEHNRLYWYRQTLGQGPEFLTYFQNEAQLEKSRLLSDRFSAERPKGSFSTLEIQRTEQGDSAMYLCASSDSRLEETQHFGDGTRLSIL.

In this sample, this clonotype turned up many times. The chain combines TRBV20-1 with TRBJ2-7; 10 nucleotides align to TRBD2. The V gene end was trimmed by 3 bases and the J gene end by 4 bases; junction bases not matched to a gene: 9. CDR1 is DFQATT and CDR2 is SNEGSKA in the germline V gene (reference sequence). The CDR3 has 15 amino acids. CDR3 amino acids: CSASFPSGSRYEQYF. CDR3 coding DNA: TGCAGTGCTAGTTTCCCTAGCGGGAGTAGGTACGAGCAGTACTTC.

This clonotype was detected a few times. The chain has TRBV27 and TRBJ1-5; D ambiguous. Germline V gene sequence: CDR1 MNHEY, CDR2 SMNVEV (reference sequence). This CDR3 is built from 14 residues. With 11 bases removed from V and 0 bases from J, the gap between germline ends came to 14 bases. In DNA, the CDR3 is TGTGCCCCGGCCCCGGGATTTAGCAATCAGCCCCAGCATTTT. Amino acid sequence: CAPAPGFSNQPQHF.

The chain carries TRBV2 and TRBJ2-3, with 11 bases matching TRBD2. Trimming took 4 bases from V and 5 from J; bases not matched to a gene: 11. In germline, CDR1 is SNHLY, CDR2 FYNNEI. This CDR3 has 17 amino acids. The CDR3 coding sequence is TGTGCCAGCAGTGCTCCACGTAGCGGGAGGGGGGGAGATACGCAGTATTTT. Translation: CASSAPRSGRGGDTQYF.

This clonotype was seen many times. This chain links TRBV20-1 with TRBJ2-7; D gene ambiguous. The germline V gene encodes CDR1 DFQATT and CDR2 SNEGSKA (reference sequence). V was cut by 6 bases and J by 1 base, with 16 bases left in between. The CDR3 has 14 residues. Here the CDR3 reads CSAPDTSLSYEQYF. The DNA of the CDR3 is TGCAGTGCCCCGGATACGAGCTTGTCCTACGAGCAGTACTTC.